These 24 T cell receptor beta chains came from one sample sequenced in a study of T-cell memory formation after mild COVID-19. TCRdb processed the 5' RACE reads anew with MiXCR; each CDR3 protein has one entry. The sample contains about 560,000 distinct CDR3 sequences, about 22% of which appear only once. The sample was PBMCs or a T cell subset sorted from them (not recorded which). These receptors all stem from an adult woman who had mild COVID-19 (a few samples of this study predate the infection). Cell type and time point are not known.

The chain couples TRBV7-2 to TRBJ2-3; 8 bases fit TRBD2. The CDR3 is 15 residues long. CDR1 is SGHTA and CDR2 is FQGNSA in the germline V gene. The J segment lost 1 base and the V segment lost 5 bases, leaving 5 bases of the junction unmatched. CDR3 sequence (DNA): TGTGCCAGCAGCCGCGGGAGGATGGGCACAGATACGCAGTATTTT. Its translation is CASSRGRMGTDTQYF.

The genes are TRBV20-1 and TRBJ1-2; D unresolved. Trimming took off 5 bases at V and 4 bases at J, with 14 bases between the two ends. The CDR3 runs to 13 residues. CDR1 is DFQATT, CDR2 SNEGSKA, per germline (reference sequence). The CDR3 here is CSALLPGSYGYTF. The CDR3 DNA reads TGCAGTGCTCTTTTGCCCGGATCCTATGGCTACACCTTC.

This clonotype was recorded once. V is TRBV6-6 and J is TRBJ2-7; D is possibly TRBD1 (6 bases). CDR3 length equals 13 residues. Germline CDR1 MNHNY, CDR2 SVGAGI (reference sequence). Trimming took 8 bases from V and 2 from J, leaving 13 bases between them. DNA for the CDR3: TGTGCCAGCGGAACACAGGGTACCTACGAGCAGTACTTC. This translates into CASGTQGTYEQYF.

The chain uses TRBV27 and TRBJ2-7; D not resolved. CDR1 and CDR2 from the germline V gene are MNHEY and SMNVEV (reference sequence). Trimming stripped 4 bases from V and 2 bases from J, with 12 bases between. The CDR3 is 14 amino acids. The CDR3 coding sequence is TGTGCCAGCAGTTACGGACGGTCTACCTACGAGCAGTACTTC. Encoded protein: CASSYGRSTYEQYF.

The chain couples TRBV25-1 to TRBJ2-1; D is undetermined. The V gene's germline CDR1 is MGHDK and CDR2 SYGVNS. The CDR3 runs to 15 residues. V was clipped by 3 bases and J by 2 bases, with 11 bases between them. The chain's CDR3 is CASSDASRTYNEQFF. The CDR3 DNA reads TGTGCCAGCAGTGATGCCTCAAGGACCTACAATGAGCAGTTCTTC.

The chain employs TRBV6-2 or TRBV6-3 and TRBJ2-2, with D perhaps being TRBD1 or TRBD2 (6 bases each). V was trimmed by 0 bases and J by 3 bases, leaving 14 bases between them. CDR1 is MNHEY, CDR2 SVGEGT, per germline. The CDR3 runs to 17 residues. CDR3 residues: CASSYSIKRGDTGELFF. For the CDR3, the DNA is TGTGCCAGCAGTTACTCGATTAAGAGGGGGGACACCGGGGAGCTGTTTTTT.

This clonotype has only a few counts. The rearrangement joins TRBV29-1 to TRBJ2-7; D assignment may be TRBD1 or TRBD2 (5 bases each). V dropped 4 bases and J dropped 2 bases, with 9 bases sitting between them. The CDR3 is made up of 12 amino acids. Germline CDR1 and CDR2: SQVTM and ANQGSEA. Written as DNA, the CDR3 is TGCAGCGTTGCGGGACCTACCTACGAGCAGTACTTC. This encodes CSVAGPTYEQYF.

In this sample, this clonotype turned up a few times. The chain combines TRBV11-2 with TRBJ2-7; D gene uncertain. Trimming removed 4 bases from V and 4 bases from J, with 5 bases in between. The CDR3 has 11 residues. The germline V gene encodes CDR1 SGHAT and CDR2 FQNNGV. The CDR3 DNA follows: TGTGCCAGCAGCTGGGATTACGAGCAGTACTTC. Encoded protein: CASSWDYEQYF. The complete variable domain, with remaining parts taken from reference TRBV11-2 and TRBJ2-7, reads EAGVAQSPRYKIIEKRQSVAFWCNPISGHATLYWYQQILGQGPKLLIQFQNNGVVDDSQLPKDRFSAERLKGVDSTLKIQPAKLEDSAVYLCASSWDYEQYFGPGTRLTVT.

The chain links TRBV20-1 to TRBJ2-1; 8 bases are a match to TRBD2. V was pared by 3 bases and J by 4 bases, with 5 bases of the junction left unmatched. The CDR3 extends over 14 amino acids. The V gene's germline CDR1 is DFQATT and CDR2 SNEGSKA (reference sequence). The CDR3 is CSASRASGYNEQFF. The CDR3 region has the DNA TGCAGTGCTAGTCGGGCTAGCGGGTACAATGAGCAGTTCTTC.

The V and J genes are TRBV5-8 and TRBJ2-5; D unresolved. Germline V lookup: CDR1 SGHTS, CDR2 YDEGEE. CDR3 length: 14 amino acids. V was clipped by 3 bases and J by 3 bases, with 12 bases between them. The CDR3, as DNA: TGTGCCAGCAGCTACGGGCCTCAGGAAGAGACCCAGTACTTC. It translates to CASSYGPQEETQYF.

V usage is TRBV5-1 and J usage is TRBJ1-5; D remains ambiguous. Trimming took off 1 base at V and 7 bases at J, with 9 bases between the two ends. This CDR3 comprises 13 residues. Germline CDR1 is SGHRS and CDR2 is YFSETQ. The chain's CDR3 is CASSLYMGQPQHF. Written as DNA, the CDR3 is TGCGCCAGCAGCTTGTACATGGGACAGCCCCAGCATTTT. Looking up the rest from reference TRBV5-1 and TRBJ1-5 gives the full variable domain: KAGVTQTPRYLIKTRGQQVTLSCSPISGHRSVSWYQQTPGQGLQFLFEYFSETQRNKGNFPGRFSGRQFSNSRSEMNVSTLELGDSALYLCASSLYMGQPQHFGDGTRLSIL.

This clonotype was picked up a small number of times. This sequence joins TRBV4-1 and TRBJ1-1; TRBD1 aligns across 9 bases. V lost 2 bases to trimming and J lost 1 base; unmatched junction nucleotides: 8. Looked up from germline, CDR1 is MGHRA and CDR2 is YSYEKL. CDR3 size: 17 residues. CDR3: CASSQPGQGGGNTEAFF. As DNA, the CDR3 is TGCGCCAGCAGCCAACCGGGACAGGGTGGCGGGAACACTGAAGCTTTCTTT.

The rearrangement uses TRBV4-3 and TRBJ1-3, with D uncertain. This CDR3 region has 17 residues. Germline CDR1 LGHNA, CDR2 YSLEER. V was trimmed by 1 base and J by 0 bases, leaving 13 bases between them. This chain's CDR3 is CASSQVADRSSGNTIYF. The CDR3 DNA follows: TGCGCCAGCAGCCAAGTGGCAGATCGCAGCTCTGGAAACACCATATATTTT.

This chain joins TRBV4-1 and TRBJ2-2; possibly TRBD2 for D (5 bases). The CDR3 runs 19 residues. Deletions cut 0 bases from V and 0 bases from J, with 17 bases between. Germline CDR1 reads MGHRA; CDR2 reads YSYEKL. The CDR3 reads CASSQDPAEIGANTGELFF. The CDR3 DNA sequence: TGCGCCAGCAGCCAAGATCCAGCGGAAATCGGGGCGAACACCGGGGAGCTGTTTTTT.

This clonotype was picked up a small number of times. This chain uses TRBV5-1 with TRBJ2-4, with 7 nucleotides matching TRBD1. J was trimmed by 1 base and V by 0 bases; bases with no gene match: 7. This CDR3 has 17 amino acids. CDR1 is SGHRS and CDR2 is YFSETQ in the germline V gene. In DNA form, the CDR3 reads TGCGCCAGCAGCTTGGAGGGGGCCGTGACGGCCAAAAACATTCAGTACTTC. Translating it yields CASSLEGAVTAKNIQYF.

This chain connects TRBV21-1 to TRBJ1-6. TRBV21-1 is termed a pseudogene. This CDR3 spans 14 amino acids. In DNA, the CDR3 is TGTGCCAGCAGCAAAGGAGGGCAAAATTCACCCCTCCACTTT. Translated, it gives CASSKGGQNSPLHF.

This clonotype was detected a few times. The genes are TRBV5-1 and TRBJ1-2; 7 bases fit TRBD1. The ends lost 0 bases at V and 6 bases at J; junction bases unmatched: 8. The CDR3 consists of 15 residues. Germline CDR1 and CDR2: SGHRS and YFSETQ. This chain's CDR3 is CASSLAWTGHDGYTF. As DNA, the CDR3 is TGCGCCAGCAGCTTGGCCTGGACAGGACACGATGGCTACACCTTC.

This clonotype was observed at least ten times. The chain carries TRBV20-1 and TRBJ2-1, with 14 bases aligning to TRBD2. The CDR3 spans 15 residues. V dropped 1 base and J dropped 15; count of bases not matched to a gene: 11. The germline V gene encodes CDR1 DFQATT and CDR2 SNEGSKA (reference sequence). The DNA of the CDR3 is TGCAGTGCTAGAGCCCCCGGACTAGCGGGAGGTTTGCGGTTCTTC. Translated: CSARAPGLAGGLRFF.

The V and J genes are TRBV2 and TRBJ1-1; D is possibly TRBD1 (6 bases). The CDR3 runs 15 residues. V was cut by 6 bases and J by 1 base, with 15 bases left in between. CDR1 and CDR2 from the germline V gene are SNHLY and FYNNEI. CDR3 DNA sequence: TGTGCCAGCAGGGCGGGACACCTACCGAACACTGAAGCTTTCTTT. Translating gives CASRAGHLPNTEAFF.

The chain joins TRBV9 to TRBJ1-5; perhaps TRBD1 as D (5 bases). The CDR3 runs to 15 residues. Germline V gene sequence: CDR1 SGDLS, CDR2 YYNGEE. With 0 bases removed from V and 6 bases from J, the gap between germline ends came to 13 bases. This CDR3 reads CASSVGGGSGQPQHF. As DNA, the CDR3 is TGTGCCAGCAGCGTAGGCGGGGGTTCGGGTCAGCCCCAGCATTTT.

Only a few counts were recorded for this clonotype. V and J are TRBV5-1 and TRBJ2-5, with D tentatively TRBD2 (5 bases). Trimming left V 2 bases short and J 2 bases short, with 22 bases between. This CDR3 comprises 18 residues. Germline values: CDR1 SGHRS, CDR2 YFSETQ. The DNA of the CDR3 is TGCGCCAGCAGCTTCTCTCCCCGACTGGCGGGCGGTCAAGAGACCCAGTACTTC. It encodes CASSFSPRLAGGQETQYF.

The table lists this clonotype with a few counts. The rearrangement uses TRBV7-8 and TRBJ2-3, with 14 bases identical to TRBD2. Losses at the gene ends were 2 bases for V and 0 bases for J; bases not matched to a gene: 4. CDR1 and CDR2 (germline): SGHVS, FQNEAQ. This CDR3 has 18 amino acids. This CDR3 is CASSLRLAGGTSTDTQYF. CDR3 nucleotides: TGTGCCAGCAGCTTAAGACTAGCGGGGGGGACAAGCACAGATACGCAGTATTTT.

This clonotype was picked up many times. The DNA for the CDR3 is TGCGCCAGCAGCTACCGGGACAGGAGCACAGATACGCAGTATTTT. Protein: CASSYRDRSTDTQYF. The genes are TRBV5-1 and TRBJ2-3; 8 nucleotides line up with TRBD1. Germline V lookup: CDR1 SGHRS, CDR2 YFSETQ. The ends lost 3 bases at V and 0 bases at J; junction bases unmatched: 3. The CDR3 has 15 residues.

There are a few counts of this clonotype. This sequence joins TRBV6-6 and TRBJ1-5, with 9 bases lining up with TRBD1. Trimming removed 6 bases from V and 7 bases from J; junction bases left unmatched: 10. Per the germline V gene, CDR1 is MNHNY and CDR2 is SVGAGI (reference sequence). The CDR3 extends over 15 amino acids. The CDR3 DNA reads as TGTGCCAGCAGCCCCACAGGGGGCGAGGGACAGCCCCAGCATTTT. This encodes CASSPTGGEGQPQHF.